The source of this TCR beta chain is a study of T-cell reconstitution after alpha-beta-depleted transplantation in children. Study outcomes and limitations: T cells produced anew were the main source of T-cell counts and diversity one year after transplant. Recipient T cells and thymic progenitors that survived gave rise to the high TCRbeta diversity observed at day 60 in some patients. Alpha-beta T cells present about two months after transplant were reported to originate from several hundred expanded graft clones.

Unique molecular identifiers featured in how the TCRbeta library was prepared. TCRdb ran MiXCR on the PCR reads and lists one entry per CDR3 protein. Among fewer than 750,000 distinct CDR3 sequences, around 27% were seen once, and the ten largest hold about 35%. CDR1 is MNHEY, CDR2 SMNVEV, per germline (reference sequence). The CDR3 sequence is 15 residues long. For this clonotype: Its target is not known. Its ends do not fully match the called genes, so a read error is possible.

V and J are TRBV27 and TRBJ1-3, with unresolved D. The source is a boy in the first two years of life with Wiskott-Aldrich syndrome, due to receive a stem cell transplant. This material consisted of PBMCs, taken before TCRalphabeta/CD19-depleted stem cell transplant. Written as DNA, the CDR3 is TGTGCCAGCAGTTTCCGACCGGGTTCTGGAAACACCATATATTTC. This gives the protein CASSFRPGSGNTIYF.